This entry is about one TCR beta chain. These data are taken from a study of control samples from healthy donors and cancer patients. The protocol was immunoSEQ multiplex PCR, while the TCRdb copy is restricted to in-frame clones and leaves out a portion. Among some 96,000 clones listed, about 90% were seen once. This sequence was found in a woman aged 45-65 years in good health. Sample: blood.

DNA of the CDR3: TGTGCCAGCAGCGTTGGGATAGGGGGGGAGCTGTTTTTT. Its translation is CASSVGIGGELFF. This chain links TRBV9 with TRBJ2-2; D uncertain. With 2 bases removed from V and 8 bases from J, the gap between germline ends came to 10 bases. The CDR3 extends over 13 amino acids. Germline V gene sequence: CDR1 SGDLS, CDR2 YYNGEE.